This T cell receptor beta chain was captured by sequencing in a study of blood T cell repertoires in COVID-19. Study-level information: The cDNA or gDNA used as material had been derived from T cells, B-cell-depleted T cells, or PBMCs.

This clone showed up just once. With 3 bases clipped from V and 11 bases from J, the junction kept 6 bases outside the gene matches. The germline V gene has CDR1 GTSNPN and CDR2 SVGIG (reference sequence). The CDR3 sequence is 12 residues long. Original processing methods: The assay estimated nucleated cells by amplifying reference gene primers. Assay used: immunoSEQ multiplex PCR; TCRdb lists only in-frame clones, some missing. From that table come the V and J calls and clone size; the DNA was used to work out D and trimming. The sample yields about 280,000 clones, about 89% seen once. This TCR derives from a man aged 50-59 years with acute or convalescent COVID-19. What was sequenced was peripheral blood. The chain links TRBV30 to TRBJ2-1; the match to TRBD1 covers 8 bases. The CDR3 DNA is TGTGCCTGGAGCCCCGACAGGGGTCAGCAGTTCTTC. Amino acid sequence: CAWSPDRGQQFF.